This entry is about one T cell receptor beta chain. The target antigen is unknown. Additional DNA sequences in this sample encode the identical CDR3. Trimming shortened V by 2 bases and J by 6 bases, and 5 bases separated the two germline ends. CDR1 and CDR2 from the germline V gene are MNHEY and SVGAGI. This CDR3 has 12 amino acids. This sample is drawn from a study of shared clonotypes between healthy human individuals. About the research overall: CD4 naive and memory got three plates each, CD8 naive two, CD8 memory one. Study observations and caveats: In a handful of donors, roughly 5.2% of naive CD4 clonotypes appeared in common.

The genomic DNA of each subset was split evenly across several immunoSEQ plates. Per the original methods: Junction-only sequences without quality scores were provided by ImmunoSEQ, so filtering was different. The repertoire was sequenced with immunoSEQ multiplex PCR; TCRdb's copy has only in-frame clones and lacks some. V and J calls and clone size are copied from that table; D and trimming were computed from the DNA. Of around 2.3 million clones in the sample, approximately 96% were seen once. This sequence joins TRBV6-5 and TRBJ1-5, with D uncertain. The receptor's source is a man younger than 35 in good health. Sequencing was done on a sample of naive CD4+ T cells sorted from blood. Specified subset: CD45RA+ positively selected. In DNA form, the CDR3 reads TGTGCCAGCAGTTACCCCGGTCAGCCCCAGCATTTT. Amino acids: CASSYPGQPQHF.